A single sample gave rise to the 2 T cell receptor beta chains below, sequenced in a study of cytomegalovirus exposure and HLA in healthy donors. With 60 Vbeta and 13 Jbeta primers, the PCR was carried out. Repertoires were generated with immunoSEQ multiplex PCR, while TCRdb's copy carries only in-frame clones and drops some. The sample holds some 200,000 clones, 60% to 80% seen once. The sequenced sample consisted of PBMCs. Receptors were obtained from a man aged 18 to 30 in good health and CMV-seronegative.

The V call is TRBV29-1, the J call TRBJ2-5, with TRBD1 matching 8 bases. This CDR3 region has 15 residues. The J segment lost 4 bases and the V segment lost 7 bases, leaving 14 bases of the junction unmatched. CDR1 is SQVTM, CDR2 ANQGSEA, per germline. CDR3: CSAYGRGRSGETQYF. CDR3 in DNA: TGCAGCGCTTACGGCAGGGGGCGGTCGGGAGAGACCCAGTACTTC.

This chain connects TRBV18 to TRBJ2-5; D might be TRBD2 (5 bases). Trimming stripped 1 base from V and 4 bases from J, with 10 bases between. Germline V gene sequence: CDR1 KGHSH, CDR2 LQKENI. The CDR3 is 14 residues long. In nucleotides, the CDR3 is TGTGCCAGCTCACCACGAGGGAGTCGAGAGACCCAGTACTTC. Protein product: CASSPRGSRETQYF.